This T cell receptor (beta chain) was sequenced for a study of blood T cell repertoires in COVID-19. Study-wide context: Some COVID-19 samples were acute and others convalescent; all came from the United States, Italy and Spain. PBMCs, B-cell-depleted T cells, or T cells were the source of the cDNA or gDNA that made up the material.

Authors' processing steps: Reference gene primer amplification gave estimated nucleated cell counts. TCRdb keeps only in-frame clones here, not all; method: immunoSEQ multiplex PCR. Clone size and V and J calls were adopted from that table, with D and trimming inferred from the DNA. This table holds about 210,000 clones, about 80% found once. This clone was counted only a few times. The germline V and J ends were trimmed by 2 bases and 8 bases, with 3 bases remaining between them. Per germline, CDR1 MNHEY and CDR2 SMNVEV (reference sequence). The CDR3 extends over 10 amino acids. Sequenced sample: peripheral blood. The TCR sequence derives from a woman in her 40s with active or convalescent COVID-19. This rearrangement joins TRBV27 to TRBJ1-1; D is uncertain. CDR3 sequence reads: CASSLQEAFF. DNA of the CDR3: TGTGCCAGCAGTTTACAGGAAGCTTTCTTT.